These 19 T cell receptor beta chains were sequenced from one sample in a study of cytomegalovirus exposure and HLA in healthy donors. Use of 60 Vbeta and 13 Jbeta primers characterized the PCR. The repertoire was sequenced with immunoSEQ multiplex PCR; TCRdb's copy has only in-frame clones and lacks some. The sample shows 150,000 to 200,000 clones, about four fifths of them seen only once. Specimen: PBMCs. Receptors were obtained from a man in his late teens or twenties in good health and CMV-seronegative.

This chain joins TRBV6-6 and TRBJ2-7, with D tentatively TRBD2 (5 bases). The CDR3 covers 15 residues. Trimming took off 7 bases at V and 7 bases at J, with 23 bases between the two ends. CDR1 MNHNY and CDR2 SVGAGI come from the germline V gene (reference sequence). CDR3 in DNA: TGTGCCAGCACCTACACAATCGACGGGGTCGGGGAGCAGTACTTC. Its protein product is CASTYTIDGVGEQYF.

The CDR3 region is CASSLAGEQETQYF. The CDR3 nucleotides read TGCGCCAGCAGCTTGGCGGGAGAACAAGAGACCCAGTACTTC. The chain is built from TRBV5-1 and TRBJ2-5; tentative D call: TRBD2 (6 bases). V lost 0 bases and J 2 bases, leaving 8 bases between the germline ends. From germline, CDR1 is SGHRS and CDR2 YFSETQ. The CDR3 extends over 14 amino acids.

This clone was seen only a few times. The V gene is TRBV18, the J gene TRBJ1-1, with TRBD1 matching 9 bases. The CDR3 consists of 16 residues. Germline V gives CDR1 KGHSH, CDR2 LQKENI. Losses at the gene ends were 3 bases for V and 3 bases for J; bases not matched to a gene: 8. The CDR3 nucleotides are TGTGCCAGCTCACCGGACGGACAGGGGCTGCACACTGAAGCTTTCTTT. Encoded protein: CASSPDGQGLHTEAFF.

The rearrangement links TRBV7-8 to TRBJ2-7, with 8 bases fitting TRBD1. The CDR3 extends over 17 amino acids. CDR1 is SGHVS and CDR2 is FQNEAQ in the germline V gene. V shed 0 bases and J 3 bases; nucleotides not matched to a gene: 10. The CDR3 DNA reads TGTGCCAGCAGCTTAGCCAGCGTGGGGACAGGCTACTACGAGCAGTACTTC. It translates to CASSLASVGTGYYEQYF. The variable domain in full, with the rest retrieved from reference TRBV7-8 and TRBJ2-7, is GAGVSQSPRYKVAKRGQDVALRCDPISGHVSLFWYQQALGQGPEFLTYFQNEAQLDKSGLPSDRFFAERPEGSVSTLKIQRTQQEDSAVYLCASSLASVGTGYYEQYFGPGTRLTVT.

The chain links TRBV9 to TRBJ1-2; TRBD1 might be the D (6 bases). Between the trimmed V and J ends, which lost 0 bases and 2 bases, there was a span of 14 bases. This CDR3 contains 16 residues. Germline CDR1 and CDR2: SGDLS and YYNGEE. This CDR3 reads CASSVDTARGNYGYTF. DNA of the CDR3: TGTGCCAGCAGCGTAGATACGGCGAGGGGGAACTATGGCTACACCTTC.

The V gene is TRBV6-5, the J gene TRBJ1-1, with 7 positions matching TRBD1. Trimming took 4 bases from V and 2 from J; bases not matched to a gene: 7. The length of the CDR3 is 15 residues. CDR1 is MNHEY, CDR2 SVGAGI, per germline. CDR3: CASSLDRDSNTEAFF. The DNA for the CDR3 is TGTGCCAGCAGTTTAGACCGGGACAGCAACACTGAAGCTTTCTTT.

This chain joins TRBV7-9 and TRBJ1-6, with D possibly matching TRBD1 (6 bases). The CDR3 spans 13 residues. CDR1 and CDR2 from the germline V gene are SEHNR and FQNEAQ (reference sequence). Trimming removed 7 bases from V and 5 bases from J, with 9 bases in between. CDR3 amino acids: CASNGQNNSPLHF. CDR3 in DNA: TGTGCCAGCAACGGACAGAATAATTCACCCCTCCACTTT. Based on the CDR3 plus reference TRBV7-9 and TRBJ1-6, the full variable domain is DTGVSQNPRHKITKRGQNVTFRCDPISEHNRLYWYRQTLGQGPEFLTYFQNEAQLEKSRLLSDRFSAERPKGSFSTLEIQRTEQGDSAMYLCASNGQNNSPLHFGNGTRLTVT.

V and J are TRBV4-1 and TRBJ2-1; D gene uncertain. Germline CDR1 MGHRA, CDR2 YSYEKL. CDR3 length: 18 amino acids. With 1 base removed from V and 0 bases from J, the gap between germline ends came to 16 bases. The CDR3 sequence is CASSQVLRITSSYNEQFF. Here the CDR3 DNA reads TGCGCCAGCAGCCAAGTTTTGAGGATTACCAGCTCCTACAATGAGCAGTTCTTC.

This clone was detected a few times. This rearrangement joins TRBV5-4 to TRBJ1-4; TRBD1 is a possible D gene (6 bases). V was cut by 4 bases and J by 3 bases, with 10 bases left in between. This CDR3 contains 14 residues. CDR1 is SGHNT, CDR2 YYREEE, per germline (reference sequence). The CDR3 reads CASSPGAANEKLFF. CDR3 nucleotides: TGTGCCAGCAGCCCAGGGGCGGCTAATGAAAAACTGTTTTTT.

The chain uses TRBV10-1 and TRBJ2-5, with 9 bases lining up with TRBD2. The CDR3 runs 16 residues. Germline values: CDR1 WNHNN, CDR2 SYGVQD (reference sequence). The V segment lost 2 bases and the J segment 2 bases; nucleotides outside the gene matches: 6. The chain's CDR3 is CASSELAGIPQETQYF. The CDR3 nucleotides read TGCGCCAGCAGTGAGCTAGCGGGGATCCCGCAAGAGACCCAGTACTTC.

This chain links TRBV29-1 with TRBJ1-1; possible D gene TRBD1, 6 bases. This CDR3 has 13 amino acids. The V end lost 4 bases, the J end lost 6 bases, and 15 bases lay between the germline ends. The germline gives CDR1 SQVTM, CDR2 ANQGSEA. CDR3 DNA: TGCAGCGTTGCGCAGGGGATGTTTCCTGAAGCTTTCTTT. This codes for CSVAQGMFPEAFF.

The V gene is TRBV11-3, the J gene TRBJ1-4; 10 nucleotides line up with TRBD1. The CDR3 has 15 residues. Germline assignment: CDR1 SGHNT and CDR2 YENEEA. The J segment lost 5 bases and the V segment lost 5 bases, leaving 5 bases of the junction unmatched. CDR3 protein: CASSHGTGENEKLFF. CDR3 coding DNA: TGTGCCAGCAGCCACGGGACAGGGGAAAATGAAAAACTGTTTTTT.

This rearrangement joins TRBV4-1 to TRBJ2-4; D gene uncertain. Germline CDR1 reads MGHRA; CDR2 reads YSYEKL. V lost 1 base, J lost 0 bases, and 10 bases lay in between. CDR3 size: 16 residues. CDR3 sequence: CASSQAPVLAKNIQYF. DNA for the CDR3: TGCGCCAGCAGCCAAGCCCCAGTTCTAGCCAAAAACATTCAGTACTTC.

The chain carries TRBV18 and TRBJ2-2; tentative D call: TRBD2 (6 bases). Trimming shortened V by 2 bases and J by 2 bases, and 12 bases separated the two germline ends. CDR1 is KGHSH, CDR2 LQKENI, per germline. The CDR3 contains 16 residues. The CDR3 spells CASSPFPLANTGELFF. For the CDR3, the DNA is TGTGCCAGCTCACCATTCCCACTAGCAAACACCGGGGAGCTGTTTTTT.

The V and J genes are TRBV27 and TRBJ2-7, with D uncertain. The CDR3 runs to 13 residues. V lost 0 bases and J 3 bases, leaving 6 bases between the germline ends. Looked up from germline, CDR1 is MNHEY and CDR2 is SMNVEV (reference sequence). CDR3 residues: CASSLSEHYEQYF. The CDR3 DNA sequence: TGTGCCAGCAGTTTATCAGAGCACTACGAGCAGTACTTC.

The J gene is TRBJ2-1, the V gene TRBV4-3, with TRBD2 matching 9 bases. V shed 3 bases and J 5 bases; nucleotides not matched to a gene: 17. Germline CDR1 reads LGHNA; CDR2 reads YSLEER. The length of the CDR3 is 19 residues. The CDR3 DNA follows: TGCGCCAGCAGCCACCCCCTGTTTGATGCGGGAGGGATAAACAATGAGCAGTTCTTC. Translating it yields CASSHPLFDAGGINNEQFF.

The rearrangement links TRBV12-5 to TRBJ1-2; D perhaps matches TRBD1 (6 bases). The CDR3 spans 10 residues. The germline V and J ends were trimmed by 11 bases and 7 bases, with 11 bases remaining between them. Germline CDR1 LGHNT, CDR2 FRNRAP. The DNA of the CDR3 is TGTGCTGTCAGGGGATCTGGCTACACCTTC. Its translation is CAVRGSGYTF.

This clone was seen once. The chain combines TRBV6-6 with TRBJ1-5, with 8 bases fitting TRBD1. Losses at the gene ends were 6 bases for V and 6 bases for J; bases not matched to a gene: 4. Germline V gene lookup returns CDR1 MNHNY and CDR2 SVGAGI (reference sequence). CDR3 length: 13 amino acids. The CDR3 region has the DNA TGTGCCAGCAGGACAGGGGAGATTCAGCCCCAGCATTTT. It is translated as CASRTGEIQPQHF.

This clone was seen just once. The chain carries TRBV9 and TRBJ2-1, with 12 bases identical to TRBD2. The CDR3 contains 17 residues. Germline V gives CDR1 SGDLS, CDR2 YYNGEE. V lost 4 bases to trimming and J lost 4 bases; unmatched junction nucleotides: 9. The CDR3 DNA follows: TGTGCCAGCAGCTCATGGACTAGCGGGATCTTTTACAATGAGCAGTTCTTC. Translated: CASSSWTSGIFYNEQFF.